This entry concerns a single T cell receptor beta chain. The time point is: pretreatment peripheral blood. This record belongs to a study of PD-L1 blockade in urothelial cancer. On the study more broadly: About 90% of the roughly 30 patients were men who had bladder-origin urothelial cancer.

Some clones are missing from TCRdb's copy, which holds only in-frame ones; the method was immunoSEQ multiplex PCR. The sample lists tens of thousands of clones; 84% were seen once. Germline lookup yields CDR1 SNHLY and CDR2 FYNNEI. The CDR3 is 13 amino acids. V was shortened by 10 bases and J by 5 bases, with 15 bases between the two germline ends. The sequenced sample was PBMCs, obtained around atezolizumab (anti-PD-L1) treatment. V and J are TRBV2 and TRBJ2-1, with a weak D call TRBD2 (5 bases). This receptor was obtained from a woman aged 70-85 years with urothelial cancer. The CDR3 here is CATTGSVDNEQFF. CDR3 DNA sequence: TGTGCCACAACGGGGTCGGTCGACAATGAGCAGTTCTTC. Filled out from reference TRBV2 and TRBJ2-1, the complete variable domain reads EPEVTQTPSHQVTQMGQEVILRCVPISNHLYFYWYRQILGQKVEFLVSFYNNEISEKSEIFDDQFSVERPDGSNFTLKIRSTKLEDSAMYFCATTGSVDNEQFFGPGTRLTVL.